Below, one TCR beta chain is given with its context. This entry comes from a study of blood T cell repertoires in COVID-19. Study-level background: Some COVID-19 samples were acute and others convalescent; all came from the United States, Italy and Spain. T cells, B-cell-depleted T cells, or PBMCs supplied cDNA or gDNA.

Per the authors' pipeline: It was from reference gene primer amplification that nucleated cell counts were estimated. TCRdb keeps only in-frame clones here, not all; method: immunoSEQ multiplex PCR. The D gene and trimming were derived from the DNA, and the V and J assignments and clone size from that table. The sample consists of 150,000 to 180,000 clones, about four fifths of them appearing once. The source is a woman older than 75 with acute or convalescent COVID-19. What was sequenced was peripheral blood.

DNA for the CDR3: TGTGCCAGCAGTAAGAGCGGGAGCTCCTACGAGCAGTACTTC. Amino acid sequence: CASSKSGSSYEQYF. This chain links TRBV3-1 (or the pseudogene TRBV3-2) with TRBJ2-7; 8 bases agree with TRBD2. The CDR3 extends over 14 amino acids. The V gene end was trimmed by 6 bases and the J gene end by 0 bases; junction bases not matched to a gene: 4. Germline V gene sequence: CDR1 LGHDT, CDR2 YNNKEL (reference sequence).